The sample holds one count of the clone carrying this T cell receptor beta chain. These data are taken from a study of blood T cells in healthy people across ages. Together with a sample-barcoded 5' primer, a J-beta primer mix was included in a second PCR lasting about 6 to 11 cycles. TCRdb passed the 5' RACE reads through MiXCR, listing each CDR3 protein once. The sample holds about 780,000 distinct CDR3 sequences, about a quarter seen once. This CDR3 is built from 15 residues. Germline lookup yields CDR1 SGHRS and CDR2 YFSETQ. These data were also reused for a study on T cells of mothers and their children.

This sequence originates from a boy younger than 18 in good health. J is TRBJ2-1 and V is TRBV5-1; 8 bases line up with TRBD1. Gene TRBJ2-5 matches the end of the DNA better, so the J call may be wrong. Source material: blood. CDR3 sequence: CASSLQGAVRETQYF. Here the CDR3 DNA reads TGCGCCAGCAGCCTTCAGGGGGCCGTGAGGGAGACCCAGTACTTC.